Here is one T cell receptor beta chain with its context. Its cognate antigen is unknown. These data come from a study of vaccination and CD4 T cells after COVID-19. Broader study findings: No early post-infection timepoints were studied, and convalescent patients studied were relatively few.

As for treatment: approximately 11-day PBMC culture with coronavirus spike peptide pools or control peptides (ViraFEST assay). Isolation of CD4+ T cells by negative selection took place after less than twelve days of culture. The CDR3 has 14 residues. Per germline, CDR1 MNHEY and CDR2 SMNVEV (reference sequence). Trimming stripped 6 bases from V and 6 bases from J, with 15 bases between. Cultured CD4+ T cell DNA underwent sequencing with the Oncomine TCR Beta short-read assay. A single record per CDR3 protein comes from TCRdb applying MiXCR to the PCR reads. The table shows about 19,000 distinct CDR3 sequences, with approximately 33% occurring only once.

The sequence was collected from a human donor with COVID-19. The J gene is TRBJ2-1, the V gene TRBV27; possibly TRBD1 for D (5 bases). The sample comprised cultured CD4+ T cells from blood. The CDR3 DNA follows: TGTGCCAGCAGCTATAACGGACACCGCAATGAGCAGTTCTTC. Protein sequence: CASSYNGHRNEQFF.